The next 24 T cell receptor beta chains were all read from a single sample in a study of CD8 T cells in Susac syndrome. Random hexamers were used to reverse transcribe roughly 0.5 to 1 ug of RNA. One entry per CDR3 protein, called by TCRdb with MiXCR from the immunoSEQ multiplex PCR reads. Of hundreds of thousands of distinct CDR3 sequences listed, roughly 85% are singletons. Specimen: CD8+ T cells from PBMCs. Receptors were obtained from a human donor with multiple sclerosis.

This clonotype has only one observation. V and J are TRBV29-1 and TRBJ2-7, with D uncertain. The CDR3 contains 13 residues. V shed 4 bases and J shed 0 bases, with 10 bases lying between them. The germline V gene has CDR1 SQVTM and CDR2 ANQGSEA. CDR3 DNA sequence: TGCAGCGTTGGGGTCAGCAGCTCCTACGAGCAGTACTTC. Residues: CSVGVSSSYEQYF.

This clonotype was picked up one time. This rearrangement joins TRBV5-1 to TRBJ2-2, with 8 bases aligning to TRBD2. The CDR3 covers 15 residues. The germline V gene encodes CDR1 SGHRS and CDR2 YFSETQ. J lost 0 bases, V lost 4 bases, and 2 bases had no gene match. CDR3 nucleotide sequence: TGCGCCAGCAGCCCACTAGCGGCGAACACCGGGGAGCTGTTTTTT. Translated, it gives CASSPLAANTGELFF.

The chain is built from TRBV7-2 and TRBJ2-5; no clear D gene. The ends were cut back, 6 bases at V and 4 bases at J, with 15 bases in the middle. This CDR3 contains 14 residues. Germline-derived CDR1 and CDR2 are SGHTA and FQGNSA. DNA of the CDR3: TGTGCCAGCAGGCCGGGCGTGGGCGTAGAGACCCAGTACTTC. Its translation: CASRPGVGVETQYF. The full variable domain, in which reference TRBV7-2 and TRBJ2-5 provide the parts outside the CDR3, is GAGVSQSPSNKVTEKGKDVELRCDPISGHTALYWYRQSLGQGLEFLIYFQGNSAPDKSGLPSDRFSAERTGGSVSTLTIQRTQQEDSAVYLCASRPGVGVETQYFGPGTRLLVL.

The genes are TRBV27 and TRBJ2-7; D is undetermined. The CDR3 is 13 residues long. V dropped 9 bases and J dropped 0 bases, with 12 bases sitting between them. Germline V CDR1 and CDR2: MNHEY, SMNVEV (reference sequence). The CDR3 loop is CARSRSRSYEQYF. DNA for the CDR3: TGTGCCAGAAGTAGGAGCCGCTCCTACGAGCAGTACTTC.

This chain uses TRBV28 with TRBJ1-1; D is undetermined. V was shortened by 8 bases and J by 1 base, with 14 bases between the two germline ends. Looked up from germline, CDR1 is MDHEN and CDR2 is SYDVKM. This CDR3 contains 14 residues. The CDR3 protein is CASVLTRRNTEAFF. The CDR3 DNA reads as TGTGCCAGCGTTCTTACCCGAAGGAACACTGAAGCTTTCTTT.

The chain combines TRBV27 with TRBJ2-3, with D tentatively TRBD2 (6 bases). Trimming cost V 3 bases and J 2 bases, with 21 bases left between them. This CDR3 contains 18 residues. Germline V lookup: CDR1 MNHEY, CDR2 SMNVEV (reference sequence). The CDR3 DNA follows: TGTGCCAGCAGTTTGTACCCAGGCCCCCGGGGGATCACAGATACGCAGTATTTT. Translated, it gives CASSLYPGPRGITDTQYF.

V gene TRBV19 combines with J gene TRBJ2-3; D is perhaps TRBD2 (5 bases). Germline V gene sequence: CDR1 LNHDA, CDR2 SQIVND (reference sequence). This CDR3 has 13 amino acids. V lost 9 bases and J lost 0, with 10 bases in between. In nucleotides, the CDR3 is TGTGCCAGCGGAGGTACCAGCACAGATACGCAGTATTTT. Its protein product is CASGGTSTDTQYF.

The chain links TRBV4-1 to TRBJ2-2; 8 bases align to TRBD2. V was clipped by 1 base and J by 2 bases; unmatched bases: 6. The germline V gene has CDR1 MGHRA and CDR2 YSYEKL. CDR3 length: 17 amino acids. CDR3 DNA sequence: TGCGCCAGCAGCCAAGCCCCAGCGGGAGCCAACACCGGGGAGCTGTTTTTT. It encodes CASSQAPAGANTGELFF.

The chain couples TRBV12-5 to TRBJ2-1, with TRBD2 matching over 14 bases. Germline CDR1 reads LGHNT; CDR2 reads FRNRAP. Trimming took 4 bases from V and 6 from J; bases not matched to a gene: 2. The CDR3 contains 15 residues. The CDR3 DNA reads TGTGCTAGTGGTTCCGGGACTAGCGGGAGCAATGAGCAGTTCTTC. Translated, it gives CASGSGTSGSNEQFF.

This sequence joins TRBV30 and TRBJ1-4; no clear D. Germline CDR1 GTSNPN, CDR2 SVGIG (reference sequence). Trimming shortened V by 2 bases and J by 10 bases, and 17 bases separated the two germline ends. The CDR3 consists of 14 residues. CDR3 protein: CAWSLPGQKGKLFF. DNA for the CDR3: TGTGCCTGGAGTCTACCGGGCCAGAAGGGAAAACTGTTTTTT.

The chain couples TRBV27 to TRBJ2-5; TRBD2 might be the D (5 bases). Germline V lookup: CDR1 MNHEY, CDR2 SMNVEV (reference sequence). V was trimmed by 5 bases and J by 2 bases, leaving 9 bases between them. The CDR3 loop spans 13 amino acids. The CDR3 loop reads CASSGLGQETQYF. CDR3 bases: TGTGCCAGCAGTGGACTTGGACAAGAGACCCAGTACTTC.

CDR3 coding DNA: TGTGCCAGCAGCCAAGGGACAGGGCTCCAGCAGCCCCAGCATTTT. It is translated as CASSQGTGLQQPQHF. The J gene is TRBJ1-5, the V gene TRBV3-1, with 8 bases fitting TRBD1. J lost 7 bases, V lost 1 base, and 6 bases had no gene match. This CDR3 comprises 15 residues. Per the germline V gene, CDR1 is LGHDT and CDR2 is YNNKEL (reference sequence). Complete variable domain (other parts from reference TRBV3-1 and TRBJ1-5): DTAVSQTPKYLVTQMGNDKSIKCEQNLGHDTMYWYKQDSKKFLKIMFSYNNKELIINETVPNRFSPKSPDKAHLNLHINSLELGDSAVYFCASSQGTGLQQPQHFGDGTRLSIL.

The chain combines TRBV12-3 or TRBV12-4 with TRBJ1-2, with no clear D. V lost 5 bases to trimming and J lost 7 bases, with 11 bases between them. The CDR3 totals 12 residues. CDR3 DNA sequence: TGTGCCAGCAGTCCCAGCCCCAGTGGCTACACCTTC. It encodes CASSPSPSGYTF.

This chain connects TRBV7-6 to TRBJ2-2; D may match TRBD1 or TRBD2 (6 bases each). Trimming took 1 base from V and 4 from J, leaving 13 bases between them. Germline loops: CDR1 SGHVS, CDR2 FNYEAQ. The CDR3 runs 16 residues. Written as DNA, the CDR3 is TGTGCCAGCAGCTTAGTCTGGGGGGCTGGCACCGGGGAGCTGTTTTTT. Translated: CASSLVWGAGTGELFF.

This chain joins TRBV11-2 and TRBJ2-7, with D perhaps TRBD1 (5 bases). V lost 4 bases and J 2 bases, leaving 6 bases between the germline ends. The CDR3 consists of 12 residues. CDR1 SGHAT and CDR2 FQNNGV come from the germline V gene. The CDR3 spells CASSSQAYEQYF. The CDR3 region has the DNA TGTGCCAGCAGCTCACAGGCCTACGAGCAGTACTTC.

The chain uses TRBV19 and TRBJ1-1; D is possibly TRBD1 (6 bases). This CDR3 spans 13 amino acids. CDR1 and CDR2 from the germline V gene are LNHDA and SQIVND (reference sequence). The ends were cut back, 7 bases at V and 4 bases at J, with 13 bases in the middle. The CDR3 reads CASNPGAGTEAFF. DNA of the CDR3: TGTGCCAGTAACCCAGGGGCGGGCACTGAAGCTTTCTTT.

This chain connects TRBV28 to TRBJ2-1; no definite D call. In germline, CDR1 is MDHEN, CDR2 SYDVKM. CDR3 length: 15 residues. Deletions cut 3 bases from V and 6 bases from J, with 15 bases between. The CDR3 region is CASSFGLSIVNEQFF. In nucleotides, the CDR3 is TGTGCCAGCAGTTTTGGGCTATCTATTGTCAATGAGCAGTTCTTC.

This chain connects TRBV23-1 to TRBJ2-3, with D possibly matching TRBD2 (5 bases). TRBV23-1 is an ORF, and what it does is uncertain. The CDR3 is made up of 17 amino acids. Deletions cut 4 bases from V and 2 bases from J, with 19 bases between. The CDR3 DNA follows: TGCGCCAGCAGTCCTTGGACTGGGCGGACGTACACAGATACGCAGTATTTT. Residues: CASSPWTGRTYTDTQYF.

The CDR3 coding sequence is TGTGCCAGTAGTCACAACGGAGAGCAGTTCTTC. The encoded protein is CASSHNGEQFF. The rearrangement uses TRBV19 and TRBJ2-1; no clear D gene. V was clipped by 5 bases and J by 10 bases, with 9 bases between them. This CDR3 has 11 residues. Germline CDR1 and CDR2: LNHDA and SQIVND (reference sequence).

The chain has TRBV20-1 and TRBJ2-1; maybe TRBD2 (5 bases). CDR3 length equals 12 residues. The germline gives CDR1 DFQATT, CDR2 SNEGSKA (reference sequence). V lost 3 bases and J lost 3, with 6 bases in between. The CDR3 DNA sequence: TGCAGTGCTAGCGGGATCTACAATGAGCAGTTCTTC. As protein: CSASGIYNEQFF.

The chain joins TRBV30 to TRBJ2-2; TRBD2 matches at 7 bases. CDR3 length: 14 amino acids. The germline gives CDR1 GTSNPN, CDR2 SVGIG (reference sequence). With V trimmed by 5 bases and J by 9 bases, 12 bases remained unmatched. This chain's CDR3 is CAWDPGLPHRELFF. CDR3 sequence (DNA): TGTGCCTGGGATCCGGGACTACCCCACCGGGAGCTGTTTTTT. The full variable domain, in which reference TRBV30 and TRBJ2-2 provide the parts outside the CDR3, is SQTIHQWPATLVQPVGSPLSLECTVEGTSNPNLYWYRQAAGRGLQLLFYSVGIGQISSEVPQNLSASRPQDRQFILSSKKLLLSDSGFYLCAWDPGLPHRELFFGEGSRLTVL.

The DNA of the CDR3 is TGTGCCAGTAGTCCCCAGGGGTACTACAATGAGCAGTTCTTC. Translation: CASSPQGYYNEQFF. V and J are TRBV19 and TRBJ2-1; D perhaps matches TRBD1 (6 bases). V gave up 5 bases and J gave up 3 bases, with 11 bases separating them. Germline values: CDR1 LNHDA, CDR2 SQIVND (reference sequence). This CDR3 is 14 amino acids long.

DNA for the CDR3: TGTGCCAGCAGTGAATATTATCCGAACAGGGGATCCAACTATGGCTACACCTTC. It codes for CASSEYYPNRGSNYGYTF. The V call is TRBV25-1, the J call TRBJ1-2; 7 nucleotides align to TRBD1. CDR1 MGHDK and CDR2 SYGVNS come from the germline V gene. CDR3 length: 18 residues. The V segment lost 0 bases and the J segment 2 bases; nucleotides outside the gene matches: 12.

This clonotype was seen a few times. The chain couples TRBV28 to TRBJ2-5; D is unclear. V lost 6 bases and J lost 0, with 14 bases in between. The CDR3 loop spans 15 amino acids. Germline V gene data show CDR1 as MDHEN and CDR2 as SYDVKM. This CDR3 reads CASSQLGRDQETQYF. CDR3 DNA sequence: TGTGCCAGCAGCCAGCTCGGACGAGACCAAGAGACCCAGTACTTC.